The present T cell receptor (beta chain) was sequenced within a study of blood T cells in healthy people across ages. General study points: As age increased, TCR beta diversity per million T cells fell in a roughly linear fashion. Naive CD4+ cells and diversity were both higher in long-lived donors than in aged donors.

The draw of peripheral blood yielded approximately 11 milliliters from each donor. Concerning this clonotype: Its matching antigen is unknown.

Trimming cost V 1 base and J 0 bases, with 18 bases left between them. This CDR3 region has 17 residues. In germline, CDR1 is DFQATT, CDR2 SNEGSKA (reference sequence). A second PCR, run for about 6 to 11 cycles, used a sample-barcoded 5' primer plus a J-beta primer mix. With 12 random nucleotides, a template-switch adaptor tagged each individual cDNA molecule. Using its own MiXCR run on the 5' RACE reads, TCRdb lists one record per CDR3 protein. The table lists under 2,000,000 distinct CDR3 sequences, roughly 50% of them singletons. Sequences were obtained from blood. The TCR was taken from a middle-aged woman in good health. The J gene is TRBJ1-2, the V gene TRBV20-1; D not resolved. In DNA, the CDR3 is TGCAGTGCTAGAGGCACACCACGAGGAAAAGCTAACTATGGCTACACCTTC. It yields the protein CSARGTPRGKANYGYTF.